Presented here are 19 T cell receptor beta chains from one specimen sequenced in a study of blood T cell repertoires in COVID-19. Here immunoSEQ multiplex PCR was the method, and the copy in TCRdb shows in-frame clones only, minus some. The data show around 94,000 clones, 85% seen once. The sequenced sample was peripheral blood. The receptor source for this set is a man in his fifties with acute or convalescent COVID-19.

The chain recombines TRBV5-1 with TRBJ1-2, with 7 bases that match TRBD1. The trim removed 4 bases at V and 5 bases at J, leaving 5 bases unmatched. The CDR3 loop spans 13 amino acids. Per the germline V gene, CDR1 is SGHRS and CDR2 is YFSETQ. This chain's CDR3 is CASSAGQPYGYTF. CDR3 bases: TGCGCCAGCAGCGCGGGACAGCCATATGGCTACACCTTC.

The J gene is TRBJ1-5, the V gene TRBV30; 12 nucleotides match TRBD1. CDR3 length: 20 amino acids. V gave up 4 bases and J gave up 2 bases; unmatched junction bases: 18. CDR1 and CDR2 from the germline V gene are GTSNPN and SVGIG (reference sequence). The CDR3 DNA reads TGTGCCTGGATCGGTCCCGCGTCCCGGGACAGGGGGCCAGGCAATCAGCCCCAGCATTTT. Translation: CAWIGPASRDRGPGNQPQHF.

This chain links TRBV6-1 with TRBJ2-3, with D possibly matching TRBD2 (6 bases). Between the trimmed V and J ends, which lost 3 bases and 2 bases, there was a span of 12 bases. The CDR3 extends over 15 amino acids. From germline, CDR1 is MNHNS and CDR2 SASEGT. CDR3 region: CASSERTTATDTQYF. The CDR3 region has the DNA TGTGCCAGCAGTGAGCGGACTACCGCCACAGATACGCAGTATTTT.

This clone came up once. This chain links TRBV6-5 with TRBJ1-6; 10 nucleotides line up with TRBD1. The CDR3 length is 15 residues. The V and J ends lost 5 bases and 9 bases, in that order; junction bases with no gene match: 7. Germline V gene lookup returns CDR1 MNHEY and CDR2 SVGAGI. CDR3 bases: TGTGCCAGCAGTCGAACCGGGACAGGGGTTTCACCCCTCCACTTT. It translates to CASSRTGTGVSPLHF.

The rearrangement uses TRBV6-6 and TRBJ1-2, with 9 bases aligning to TRBD1. CDR3 size: 16 residues. Trimming at V came to 5 bases and at J to 4 bases, leaving 11 bases not matched to a gene. CDR1 is MNHNY, CDR2 SVGAGI, per germline (reference sequence). The CDR3 region is CASSAFGTGIFYGYTF. The CDR3, as DNA: TGTGCCAGCAGTGCCTTTGGGACAGGGATTTTCTATGGCTACACCTTC.

The rearrangement joins TRBV18 to TRBJ2-1; a possible D gene is TRBD1 (7 bases). The V end was cut by 0 bases, the J end by 7 bases, with 16 bases between. There are 16 residues in the CDR3. CDR1 is KGHSH, CDR2 LQKENI, per germline. This chain's CDR3 is CASSPPQGGLANEQFF. In DNA, the CDR3 is TGTGCCAGCTCACCACCGCAGGGGGGCCTCGCAAATGAGCAGTTCTTC.

This chain connects TRBV28 to TRBJ2-2, with D tentatively TRBD2 (5 bases). The germline gives CDR1 MDHEN, CDR2 SYDVKM. The CDR3 covers 13 residues. V lost 11 bases and J 0 bases, leaving 10 bases between the germline ends. The CDR3: CAAEGSNTGELFF. The CDR3 DNA is TGTGCCGCTGAGGGATCGAACACCGGGGAGCTGTTTTTT.

The chain couples TRBV6-6 to TRBJ2-1; D perhaps matches TRBD2 (5 bases). This CDR3 has 15 residues. V was cut by 6 bases and J by 4 bases, with 16 bases left in between. Germline CDR1 and CDR2: MNHNY and SVGAGI (reference sequence). As DNA, the CDR3 is TGTGCCAGCAGCCCCCTTCTGGGAGTTTACAATGAGCAGTTCTTC. Translation: CASSPLLGVYNEQFF.

A single count supports this clone. The rearrangement joins TRBV12-3 or TRBV12-4 to TRBJ2-7, with D tentatively TRBD1 (6 bases). Trimming cost V 3 bases and J 4 bases, with 10 bases left between them. The CDR3 runs 13 residues. The CDR3 nucleotides are TGTGCCAGCAGTTTGGGGGCGCGGTACGAGCAGTACTTC. Translation gives CASSLGARYEQYF.

CDR3 in amino acids: CASSLNLGQGGQYF. The CDR3 nucleotides read TGTGCCAGCAGCCTCAACCTTGGACAGGGAGGGCAGTACTTC. The gene calls are TRBV11-1 and TRBJ2-7; 8 nucleotides agree with TRBD1. Germline CDR1 and CDR2: SGHAT and FQDESV (reference sequence). J gave up 9 bases and V 5 bases, and 12 bases lay outside the gene matches. The CDR3 covers 14 residues.

In this sample, this clone turned up many times. This chain links TRBV11-2 with TRBJ2-2; D is unresolved. Germline-derived CDR1 and CDR2 are SGHAT and FQNNGV. The CDR3 extends over 15 amino acids. V lost 1 base and J 2 bases, leaving 8 bases between the germline ends. CDR3 bases: TGTGCCAGCAGCTTAGCCACCCTAAACACCGGGGAGCTGTTTTTT. Translation gives CASSLATLNTGELFF.

The chain recombines TRBV21-1 with TRBJ2-2; the table's D call, TRBD2, was not checked against the DNA. TRBV21-1 has pseudogene status. The CDR3 is 21 residues long. The CDR3 sequence is CASSWGGRGGPTHANTGELFF. The CDR3 region has the DNA TGTGCCAGCAGCTGGGGGGGGCGGGGGGGACCCACCCACGCGAACACCGGGGAGCTGTTTTTT.

The chain uses TRBV29-1 and TRBJ2-3; D gene unclear. From germline, CDR1 is SQVTM and CDR2 ANQGSEA. CDR3 length: 12 amino acids. Trimming stripped 5 bases from V and 0 bases from J, with 6 bases between. The CDR3 spells CSVSESTDTQYF. CDR3 sequence (DNA): TGCAGCGTTTCTGAGAGCACAGATACGCAGTATTTT.

This rearrangement joins TRBV30 to TRBJ2-3; TRBD2 matches 7 bases. J was trimmed by 1 base and V by 4 bases; bases with no gene match: 8. CDR1 and CDR2 (germline): GTSNPN, SVGIG (reference sequence). The CDR3 runs to 15 residues. CDR3 loop: CAWIRYGRGTDTQYF. CDR3 in DNA: TGTGCCTGGATCAGGTATGGGAGGGGCACAGATACGCAGTATTTT.

This chain connects TRBV7-9 to TRBJ2-7, with D perhaps TRBD1 (6 bases). V was trimmed by 5 bases and J by 3 bases, leaving 8 bases between them. The CDR3 has 12 amino acids. Germline loops: CDR1 SEHNR, CDR2 FQNEAQ (reference sequence). Here the CDR3 reads CASSRTVYEQYF. DNA of the CDR3: TGTGCCAGCAGCCGGACAGTCTACGAGCAGTACTTC.

The chain employs TRBV12-5 and TRBJ1-6; D gene ambiguous. Germline V gene data show CDR1 as LGHNT and CDR2 as FRNRAP. The length of the CDR3 is 16 residues. V dropped 3 bases and J dropped 10 bases, with 19 bases sitting between them. The CDR3 spells CASGFLLDNHSSPLHF. The CDR3 DNA reads TGTGCTAGTGGTTTTCTACTCGACAATCATTCATCACCCCTCCACTTT.

This rearrangement joins TRBV6-2 or TRBV6-3 to TRBJ1-5; unclear D gene. Trimming removed 5 bases from V and 1 base from J, with 9 bases in between. There are 14 residues in the CDR3. From germline, CDR1 is MNHEY and CDR2 SVGEGT. CDR3 region: CASSGFGSNQPQHF. CDR3 nucleotide sequence: TGTGCCAGCAGTGGTTTTGGCAGCAATCAGCCCCAGCATTTT.

A single count supports this clone. This chain links TRBV4-3 with TRBJ1-1; D is perhaps TRBD1 (6 bases). Germline V gives CDR1 LGHNA, CDR2 YSLEER. The CDR3 runs to 15 residues. Trimming cost V 0 bases and J 2 bases, with 10 bases left between them. The CDR3 loop reads CASSQDQQGNTEAFF. CDR3 bases: TGCGCCAGCAGCCAAGATCAACAGGGAAACACTGAAGCTTTCTTT.

This rearrangement joins TRBV30 to TRBJ2-7, with TRBD1 matching over 10 bases. Unmatched junction bases numbered 7, after V lost 3 bases and J lost 2 bases. The CDR3 length is 15 residues. Looked up from germline, CDR1 is GTSNPN and CDR2 is SVGIG (reference sequence). Written as DNA, the CDR3 is TGTGCCTGGAGAGGCAGGGGGACAGGGGCCTACGAGCAGTACTTC. Translating gives CAWRGRGTGAYEQYF.